This T cell receptor (beta chain) is drawn from a study of regulatory T cells in long-lasting Graves disease. Study background: By definition, persistent Graves' disease involved antithyroid drugs for over 5 years alongside positive TSH receptor antibodies.

The time point here: persistent/refractory GD, antithyroid drugs over 5 years with positive TRAb. After RNA was extracted from PBMCs, the TCR library was made from it. The peripheral blood volume drawn was roughly 9.9 milliliters, and it was collected into EDTA tubes. To make TCR beta libraries, researchers used iRepertoire HTBI primers and Arm-PCR of CDR3 regions. Study processing details: Identified across the samples were some 62 TRBV segments and 14 TRBJ segments. TCRdb reprocessed the multiplex PCR reads via MiXCR and lists one record per CDR3 protein. TCRdb's processing, not the authors' own work, is the source of the V and J calls. The sample consists of hundreds of thousands of distinct CDR3 sequences, about 20% of them appearing once. This clonotype turned up a few times. No antigen is known for it. The study's findings and limits: Accuracy was perhaps lowered by the small sample size.

CDR3 length equals 15 residues. In germline, CDR1 is SGHRS, CDR2 YFSETQ. Trimming removed 4 bases from V and 4 bases from J, with 15 bases in between. This TCR derives from a female donor with Graves disease. The chain joins TRBV5-1 to TRBJ1-5; a possible D gene is TRBD1 (6 bases). Sample: peripheral blood mononuclear cells (PBMCs), taken when the disease was refractory, from a patient treated with antithyroid drugs. In nucleotides, the CDR3 is TGCGCCAGCAGCCCGGGGGGCAGAGAAAATCAGCCCCAGCATTTT. This sequence encodes CASSPGGRENQPQHF.